What follows describes a single T cell receptor (beta chain). This clone was seen more than once but under ten times. No antigen is known for it. No qualities accompany the bases; no much larger clone lies one base away. Trimming removed 1 base from V and 0 bases from J, leaving 9 bases between the germline ends. The CDR3, from cysteine to phenylalanine, totals 15 residues. The DNA shown is the 45-base CDR3, in frame from base 1. As encoded in the germline V gene (reference sequence), CDR1 is LGHDT while CDR2 is YNNKEL. TCRbeta CDR3 regions were amplified from genomic DNA using the immunoSEQ Assay, a bias-controlled multiplex PCR. On the authors' methods: The number of nucleated cells in each sample was estimated by amplification of reference gene primers within the assay. To quantify the absolute abundance of each unique TCRbeta CDR3 rearrangement, sequence reads were collapsed and filtered. For each sample, productive Simpson clonality was calculated as the square root of Simpson's diversity index across productive rearrangements. As stored in TCRdb, this immuneACCESS dataset retains in-frame rearrangements with V and J assigned. A fraction of the clones does not appear; measured against another copy, unresolved V genes explain less than half of the discrepancy, and the remainder lacks a known reason. From that table come the V and J calls and clone size; the DNA was used to work out D and trimming. The table for this sample lists roughly 140,000 clones; approximately 80% of them were counted only once. The ten largest make up around 5% of the sample.

The data stem from a study of blood T cell repertoires in COVID-19 (dated by TCRdb to between 2020 and 2021). Turning to the overall study: The collaborator samples originated in the United States, Italy and Spain and spanned the acute and convalescent phases of COVID-19. The samples were drawn from two sources: the first 160 participants of the ongoing ImmuneRACE study, and approximately 1,300 subjects contributed by 6 global collaborators. Where HLA class I and class II types were available, the types were taken from metadata supplied by the sample provider, not from assay-based typing. The material from the prospective study consisted of cDNA or gDNA derived from T cells, B-cell-depleted T cells, or PBMCs. The sample metadata nearly always contained a de-identified subject ID, COVID-19 status, age in years and sex. The dataset comprised deeply sampled blood TCRbeta repertoires from subjects exposed to, actively infected with, or recovered from COVID-19. The repertoires were made available in a free public database intended to serve as a resource for research on the immune response to SARS-CoV-2.

What the research found in general, with its limitations: How much clinical and demographic metadata was included differed by source and by participant, and the metadata was provided uncurated.

Each collaborating institution followed its own protocols to collect whole blood in K2EDTA tubes. For TCRbeta analysis, collaborators shipped samples in one of three forms: frozen whole blood, isolated PBMCs, or DNA extracted from either of those sample types. The sequenced sample was peripheral blood. The chain is assembled from TRBV3-1 (or the pseudogene TRBV3-2) and TRBJ1-2, with a weak D call of TRBD1 (5 bases match). The receptor was isolated from a woman aged 45-65 years with acute or convalescent COVID-19. The nucleotide sequence reads TGTGCCAGCAGCCAAGGGACATTCACTAACTATGGCTACACCTTC. This is translated as CASSQGTFTNYGYTF.